The 16 T cell receptor beta chains below were found in one sample sequenced in a study of shared clonotypes between healthy human individuals. Terminally differentiated effector memory CD45RA+ cells were excluded from the naive CD8 cells, which were CD45RO-negative and positively selected for CCR7. Profiling relied on immunoSEQ multiplex PCR, and the TCRdb table lists in-frame clones only, not all of them. Among about 2.1 million clones listed, around 93% were seen once. Sequencing input: naive CD8+ T cells from PBMCs. The receptors were sampled from a man younger than 35 in good health. Some clones in this sample may be carry-over from other donors' samples.

The V call is TRBV6-5, the J call TRBJ2-3, with D maybe TRBD1 (6 bases). There are 16 residues in the CDR3. The germline CDR1 and CDR2 sequences are MNHEY and SVGAGI. V was pared by 0 bases and J by 6 bases, with 16 bases between. CDR3 in amino acids: CASSYSRGGGRDTQYF. The CDR3 region has the DNA TGTGCCAGCAGTTACTCAAGGGGTGGGGGCAGGGATACGCAGTATTTT.

This chain uses TRBV27 with TRBJ2-7; 11 nucleotides match TRBD2. J was trimmed by 5 bases and V by 4 bases; bases with no gene match: 10. From germline, CDR1 is MNHEY and CDR2 SMNVEV (reference sequence). This CDR3 has 16 residues. CDR3 DNA sequence: TGTGCCAGCAGTTCCCTTAGCGGGAGGGCCATGGACGAGCAGTACTTC. Translation: CASSSLSGRAMDEQYF.

The chain recombines TRBV28 with TRBJ2-2, with a possible D match to TRBD1 (5 bases). The CDR3 extends over 15 amino acids. Germline-derived CDR1 and CDR2 are MDHEN and SYDVKM. The V and J ends lost 5 bases and 5 bases respectively, with 15 bases between them. Written as DNA, the CDR3 is TGTGCCAGCAGTATGACAGTTTCGAGGACCGGGGAGCTGTTTTTT. It is translated as CASSMTVSRTGELFF. The whole variable domain, remainder taken from reference TRBV28 and TRBJ2-2, is DVKVTQSSRYLVKRTGEKVFLECVQDMDHENMFWYRQDPGLGLRLIYFSYDVKMKEKGDIPEGYSVSREKKERFSLILESASTNQTSMYLCASSMTVSRTGELFFGEGSRLTVL.

J is TRBJ2-2 and V is TRBV27; 11 nucleotides line up with TRBD1. The CDR3 runs 19 residues. J lost 2 bases, V lost 3 bases, and 11 bases had no gene match. Germline CDR1 reads MNHEY; CDR2 reads SMNVEV (reference sequence). For the CDR3, the DNA is TGTGCCAGCAGTTTTGAATCCCGGGACAGGGGGATTAACACCGGGGAGCTGTTTTTT. Residues: CASSFESRDRGINTGELFF.

For this clone: At one of its ends the junction is not consistent with the germline gene, which may arise from a read error. The chain joins TRBV28 to TRBJ2-1, with D possibly matching TRBD2 (6 bases). The CDR3 is 14 amino acids. The germline V gene has CDR1 MDHEN and CDR2 SYDVKM. CDR3 protein: CASSPYQTSYWGVF. The CDR3 nucleotides read TGTGCCAGCAGTCCCTACCAGACTAGTTACTGGGGGGTCTTC.

As to this clone: Since a much larger clone is just one base distant, this may be a read error. The chain uses TRBV11-3 and TRBJ1-1; no definite D call. Deletions cut 3 bases from V and 1 base from J, with 3 bases between. Per the germline V gene, CDR1 is SGHNT and CDR2 is YENEEA. The CDR3 sequence is 12 residues long. Written as DNA, the CDR3 is TGTGCCAGCAGCTTCGGGAACACTGAAGCTTTCTTT. Protein: CASSFGNTEAFF.

The chain employs TRBV2 and TRBJ1-1; possibly TRBD1 for D (5 bases). This CDR3 spans 14 amino acids. Germline CDR1 is SNHLY and CDR2 is FYNNEI. V was cut by 4 bases and J by 3 bases, with 12 bases left in between. In nucleotides, the CDR3 is TGTGCCAGCAGTGGAGTTGGGGGGGACACTGAAGCTTTCTTT. Its translation is CASSGVGGDTEAFF.

V and J are TRBV28 and TRBJ2-7; the match to TRBD2 covers 10 bases. J gave up 2 bases and V 6 bases, and 4 bases lay outside the gene matches. CDR1 and CDR2 (germline): MDHEN, SYDVKM. The CDR3 spans 14 residues. The CDR3 is CASRGLASAYEQYF. The CDR3 DNA follows: TGTGCCAGCAGGGGACTAGCGTCCGCCTACGAGCAGTACTTC.

The V call is TRBV10-1, the J call TRBJ1-1; D is perhaps TRBD1 (6 bases). This CDR3 is 16 amino acids long. The V and J ends lost 4 bases and 1 base respectively, with 16 bases between them. From germline, CDR1 is WNHNN and CDR2 SYGVQD (reference sequence). CDR3 amino acids: CASSATWGAENTEAFF. CDR3 DNA sequence: TGCGCCAGCAGTGCCACATGGGGGGCGGAGAACACTGAAGCTTTCTTT.

In this sample, this clone turned up once. The chain employs TRBV7-3 and TRBJ2-7; 8 positions match TRBD2. The CDR3 has 15 residues. After removal of 3 bases from V and 3 bases from J, the junction contained 7 bases not matched to a gene. From germline, CDR1 is SGHTA and CDR2 FQGTGA. In nucleotides, the CDR3 is TGTGCCAGCAGCTTCGTGGCTAGCGGGTACTACGAGCAGTACTTC. Translation: CASSFVASGYYEQYF.

This rearrangement joins TRBV7-9 to TRBJ2-1; a weak D match, TRBD1 (6 bases). Germline values: CDR1 SEHNR, CDR2 FQNEAQ (reference sequence). V shed 5 bases and J shed 7 bases, with 12 bases lying between them. CDR3 length: 13 amino acids. The CDR3 nucleotides are TGTGCCAGCAGCCCGGGACAATCAAATGAGCAGTTCTTC. Translation: CASSPGQSNEQFF.

The V call is TRBV19, the J call TRBJ1-5; D gene uncertain. The CDR3 is made up of 15 amino acids. Germline values: CDR1 LNHDA, CDR2 SQIVND (reference sequence). V was trimmed by 5 bases and J by 2 bases, leaving 13 bases between them. The CDR3 loop is CASSGGTVRNQPQHF. In nucleotides, the CDR3 is TGTGCCAGTAGTGGAGGAACGGTACGCAATCAGCCCCAGCATTTT.

This clone has a single count. Compared with germline, one end of the junction differs, possibly owing to a read error. V gene TRBV27 combines with J gene TRBJ2-1; 9 nucleotides agree with TRBD2. CDR1 MNHEY and CDR2 SMNVEV come from the germline V gene (reference sequence). This CDR3 spans 16 amino acids. In nucleotides, the CDR3 is TGTGCCAGCAGCTTATCCAGGCGGGAGGGCCTCAATGAGCAGTTCTTC. Translation gives CASSLSRREGLNEQFF.

CDR3 DNA: TGTGCCAGCAGTGGGTGGACAGGGGGCTACATCAATCAGCCCCAGCATTTT. Amino acids: CASSGWTGGYINQPQHF. The gene calls are TRBV2 and TRBJ1-5, with 11 bases aligning to TRBD1. The CDR3 consists of 17 residues. The J segment lost 3 bases and the V segment lost 4 bases, leaving 8 bases of the junction unmatched. Per germline, CDR1 SNHLY and CDR2 FYNNEI.

V is TRBV5-1 and J is TRBJ2-7; 7 nucleotides line up with TRBD1. The CDR3 sequence is 13 residues long. V dropped 4 bases and J dropped 2; count of bases not matched to a gene: 3. CDR1 is SGHRS, CDR2 YFSETQ, per germline. CDR3 sequence: CASSTGTAYEQYF. The CDR3 DNA follows: TGCGCCAGCAGCACCGGGACAGCCTACGAGCAGTACTTC.

A word on this clone: This sample includes further DNA sequences coding for the same CDR3. The chain has TRBV11-3 and TRBJ2-1; D gene unclear. This CDR3 is built from 12 residues. V was pared by 4 bases and J by 4 bases, with 5 bases between. Looked up from germline, CDR1 is SGHNT and CDR2 is YENEEA. The CDR3 reads CASSSQYNEQFF. CDR3 DNA: TGTGCCAGCAGCTCACAGTACAATGAGCAGTTCTTC.